Described below is a single TCR beta chain sequence and its context. The sample originates from a study of CD8+ T cells in alopecia areata. Treatment reported: oral pan-JAK inhibitor, 5-10 mg twice daily. Trimming removed 0 bases from V and 6 bases from J, with 8 bases in between. In germline, CDR1 is MNHEY, CDR2 SVGAGI. This CDR3 is built from 13 residues. RNA, once extracted, was reverse transcribed into cDNA for use as the sequencing template. TCRdb keeps only in-frame clones here, not all; method: immunoSEQ multiplex PCR. Found here are more than 200,000 clones, less than 50% of them singletons; the top ten hold about 2.4%.

The sequence came from a human donor with alopecia areata. The specimen was CD4+ T cells sorted from blood, collected at approximately week 36, from a patient treated with tofacitinib. The rearrangement links TRBV6-5 to TRBJ2-5; D unresolved. CDR3 nucleotides: TGTGCCAGCAGTTACTCGACGAGGAAGACCCAGTACTTC. Protein: CASSYSTRKTQYF.